This T cell receptor (beta chain) stems from a study of shared clonotypes between healthy human individuals. CDR3 length equals 12 residues. V shed 5 bases and J shed 4 bases, with 8 bases lying between them. Germline V gene sequence: CDR1 SEHNR, CDR2 FQNEAQ (reference sequence). Clones were read by immunoSEQ multiplex PCR, and TCRdb kept only the in-frame ones, dropping some. The data hold 2,500,000 or so clones, with less than 95% observed a single time. This TCR was sampled from a man younger than 35 in good health. Some clones in this sample may be carry-over from other donors' samples. Material for sequencing was naive CD4+ T cells from PBMCs. Subset: CD45RA+ positively selected. The chain carries TRBV7-9 and TRBJ1-1; D remains unclear. The CDR3 loop is CASSRVPTEAFF. CDR3 nucleotide sequence: TGTGCCAGCAGCCGTGTCCCCACTGAAGCTTTCTTT.